A selection of T cell receptor beta chains follows, all from one sample in a study of early T cells in non-severe SARS-CoV-2 infection. In TCRdb, the 5' RACE reads were re-called with MiXCR into one record per CDR3 protein. The data hold about 76,000 distinct CDR3 sequences, with over 9% observed a single time. Sample: whole blood. Receptors were obtained from an adult who was a healthcare worker with PCR-confirmed SARS-CoV-2 infection or an uninfected control (not recorded which). Each CDR3 is given with its conserved first and last residue. Fields, in order: J gene, V gene, clone size, D gene, CDR3 DNA, CDR3 protein. The D gene is left open where the match is weak. Clone size is stated in some rows and not others, as once, few, many or a class when expanded.

TRBJ2-1 TRBV5-1 few . TGCGCCAGCAGCCCCCTCGGGGCTAATGAGCAGTTCTTC CASSPLGANEQFF
TRBJ2-7 TRBV5-1 many . TGCGCCAGCAGCTTGTTGGACACCACCTACGAGCAGTACTTC CASSLLDTTYEQYF
TRBJ1-2 TRBV6-2/TRBV6-3 many TRBD1 TGTGCCAGCAGAAGCTCCGTCCCGAGACAGGGGCTTTATGGCTACACCTTC CASRSSVPRQGLYGYTF
TRBJ2-6 TRBV3-1 many . TGTGCCAGCAGCCAAGCCGGGACGGATTATTCTGGGGCCAACGTCCTGACTTTC CASSQAGTDYSGANVLTF
TRBJ1-1 TRBV12-3/TRBV12-4 . . TGTGCCAGCGGAACGGACGGGAACACTGAAGCTTTCTTT CASGTDGNTEAFF
TRBJ2-3 TRBV6-8 . TRBD2 TGTGCCAGCAGCCAGAGCGGGGCTAGCACAGATACGCAGTATTTT CASSQSGASTDTQYF
TRBJ1-2 TRBV3-1 few . TGTGCCAGCAGCCAAGAACCGGGGGGATTGACCTTC CASSQEPGGLTF
TRBJ2-1 TRBV10-3 few TRBD1 TGTGCCATCAGTGAGGCAGGGGGCACCTACAATGAGCAGTTCTTC CAISEAGGTYNEQFF
TRBJ2-1 TRBV19 . TRBD2 TGTGCCAGTAGTCCTCCCACGACTAGCGGGAGAGACAATGAGCAGTTCTTC CASSPPTTSGRDNEQFF
TRBJ1-2 TRBV7-2 few . TGTGCCAGCAGCCTCCCCGAGGGCTCCTATGGCTACACCTTC CASSLPEGSYGYTF
TRBJ1-2 TRBV5-5 many TRBD1 TGTGCCAGCAGCTGGAGGACAGGGGCGTCTGGCTACACCTTC CASSWRTGASGYTF
TRBJ1-5 TRBV12-3/TRBV12-4 many TRBD1 TGTGCCAGCAGCCGCGGGACAGGGGATCAGCCCCAGCATTTT CASSRGTGDQPQHF
TRBJ1-6 TRBV7-6 many . TGTGCCAGCAGCCCCGCCGGCTATAATTCACCCCTCCACTTT CASSPAGYNSPLHF
TRBJ2-1 TRBV6-5 many . TGTGCCAGCTCCGATCGAGGGGGCAATGAGCAGTTCTTC CASSDRGGNEQFF
TRBJ1-2 TRBV12-3/TRBV12-4 many . TGTGCCAGCAGTAAGGGCGATGGCTACACCTTC CASSKGDGYTF
TRBJ1-1 TRBV18 few . TGTGCCAGCTCACCACCGGGTAGGGACTTGAACACTGAAGCTTTCTTT CASSPPGRDLNTEAFF
TRBJ1-1 TRBV29-1 few . TGCAGCGTTGGAGGCGTTGAGGGGTACACTGAAGCTTTCTTT CSVGGVEGYTEAFF
TRBJ2-2 TRBV29-1 many . TGCAGCGTTGAATCAGGGGTCGACACCGGGGAGCTGTTTTTT CSVESGVDTGELFF
TRBJ1-4 TRBV5-4 . . TGTGCCAGCAGCTTGGAGGCTGGAAAACTGTTTTTT CASSLEAGKLFF
TRBJ1-1 TRBV15 . TRBD1 TGTGCCACCAGCAGAGTTCCGGGACAGGGATTTACTGAAGCTTTCTTT CATSRVPGQGFTEAFF
TRBJ1-5 TRBV4-2 many . TGTGCCAGCAGCCAAGGTCCCGCCGGTAGCAATCAGCCCCAGCATTTT CASSQGPAGSNQPQHF